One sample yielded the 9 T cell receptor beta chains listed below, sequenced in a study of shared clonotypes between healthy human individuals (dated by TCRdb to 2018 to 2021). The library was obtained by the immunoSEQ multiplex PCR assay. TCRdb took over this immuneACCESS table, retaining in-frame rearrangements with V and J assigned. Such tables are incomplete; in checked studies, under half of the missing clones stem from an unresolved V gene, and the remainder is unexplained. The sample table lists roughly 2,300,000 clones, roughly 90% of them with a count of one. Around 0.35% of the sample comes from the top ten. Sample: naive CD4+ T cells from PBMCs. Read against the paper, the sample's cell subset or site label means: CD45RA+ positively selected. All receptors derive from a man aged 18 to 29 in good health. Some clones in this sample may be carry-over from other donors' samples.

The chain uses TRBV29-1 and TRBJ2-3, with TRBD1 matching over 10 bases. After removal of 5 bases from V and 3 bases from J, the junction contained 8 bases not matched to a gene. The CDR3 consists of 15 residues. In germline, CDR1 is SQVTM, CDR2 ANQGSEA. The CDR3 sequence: CSVSGQGYTTDTQYF. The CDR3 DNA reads TGCAGCGTTTCGGGACAGGGGTACACGACAGATACGCAGTATTTT.

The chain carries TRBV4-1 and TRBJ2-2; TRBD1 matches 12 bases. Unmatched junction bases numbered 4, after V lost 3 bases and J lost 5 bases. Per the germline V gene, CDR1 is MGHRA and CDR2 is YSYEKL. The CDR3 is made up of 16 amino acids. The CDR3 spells CASSQRDRGQTGELFF. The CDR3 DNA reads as TGCGCCAGCAGCCAGCGGGACAGGGGGCAGACCGGGGAGCTGTTTTTT.

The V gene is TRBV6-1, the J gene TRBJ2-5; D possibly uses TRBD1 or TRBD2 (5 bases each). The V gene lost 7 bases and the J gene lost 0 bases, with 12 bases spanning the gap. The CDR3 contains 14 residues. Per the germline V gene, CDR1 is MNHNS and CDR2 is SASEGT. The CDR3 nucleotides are TGTGCCAGCAAGGCGGGCAGGGACCAAGAGACCCAGTACTTC. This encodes CASKAGRDQETQYF.

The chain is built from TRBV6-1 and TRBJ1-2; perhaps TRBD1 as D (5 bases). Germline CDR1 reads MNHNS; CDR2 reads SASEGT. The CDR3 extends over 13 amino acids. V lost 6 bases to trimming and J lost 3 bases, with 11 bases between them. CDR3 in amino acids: CASRAGSDYGYTF. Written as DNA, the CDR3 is TGTGCCAGCAGGGCAGGGTCTGACTATGGCTACACCTTC.

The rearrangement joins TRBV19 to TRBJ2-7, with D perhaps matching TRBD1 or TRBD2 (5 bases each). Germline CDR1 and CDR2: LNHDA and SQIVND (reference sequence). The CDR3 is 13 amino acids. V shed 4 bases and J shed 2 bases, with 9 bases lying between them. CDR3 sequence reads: CASSTGATYEQYF. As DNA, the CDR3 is TGTGCCAGTAGTACCGGGGCCACCTACGAGCAGTACTTC.

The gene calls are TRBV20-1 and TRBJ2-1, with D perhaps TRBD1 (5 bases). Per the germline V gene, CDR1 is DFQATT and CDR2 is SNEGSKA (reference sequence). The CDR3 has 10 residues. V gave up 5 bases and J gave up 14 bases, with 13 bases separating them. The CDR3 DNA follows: TGCAGTGCTGAAAGGGGTGGGGAGTTCTTC. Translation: CSAERGGEFF.

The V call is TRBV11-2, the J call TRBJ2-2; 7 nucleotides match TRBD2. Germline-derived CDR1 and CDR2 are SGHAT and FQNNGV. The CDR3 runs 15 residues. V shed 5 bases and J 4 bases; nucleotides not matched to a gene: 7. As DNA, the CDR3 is TGTGCCAGCAGCGGTGCGGGAGCGGTCACCGGGGAGCTGTTTTTT. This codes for CASSGAGAVTGELFF.

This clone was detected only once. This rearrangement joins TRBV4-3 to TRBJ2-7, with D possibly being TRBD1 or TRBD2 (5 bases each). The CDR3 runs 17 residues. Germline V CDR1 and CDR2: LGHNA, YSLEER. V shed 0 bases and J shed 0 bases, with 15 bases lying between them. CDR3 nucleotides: TGCGCCAGCAGCCAAGAGTGGGCACTAGGGGACTCCTACGAGCAGTACTTC. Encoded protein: CASSQEWALGDSYEQYF.

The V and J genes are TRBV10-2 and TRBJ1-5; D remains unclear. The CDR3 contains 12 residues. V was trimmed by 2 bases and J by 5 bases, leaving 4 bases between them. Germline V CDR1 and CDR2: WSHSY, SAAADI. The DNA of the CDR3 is TGCGCCAGCAGTGAGGGGTATCAGCCCCAGCATTTT. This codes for CASSEGYQPQHF.